One sample yielded the 5 T cell receptor beta chains listed below, sequenced in a study of T-cell memory formation after mild COVID-19. TCRdb used MiXCR to reprocess the 5' RACE reads, holding one entry per CDR3 protein. The sample carries under 400,000 distinct CDR3 sequences, approximately 29% recorded once. Sequenced sample: PBMCs or a T cell subset sorted from them (not recorded which). The receptors stem from an adult woman who had mild COVID-19 (a few samples of this study predate the infection). Cell type and time point are not known.

The chain joins TRBV12-3 or TRBV12-4 to TRBJ2-7, with 8 bases lining up with TRBD1. The CDR3 length is 13 residues. After removal of 6 bases from V and 3 bases from J, the junction contained 4 bases not matched to a gene. CDR3 sequence (DNA): TGTGCCAGCAGGACAACAGGGGGCTACGAGCAGTACTTC. Its protein product is CASRTTGGYEQYF.

The chain joins TRBV9 to TRBJ2-3; maybe TRBD2 (6 bases). V was shortened by 0 bases and J by 4 bases, with 15 bases between the two germline ends. The CDR3 runs 16 residues. The germline gives CDR1 SGDLS, CDR2 YYNGEE. The CDR3 DNA follows: TGTGCCAGCAGCGTAGAACCTAGCGTTGTGGCAGATACGCAGTATTTT. Translated, it gives CASSVEPSVVADTQYF.

This rearrangement joins TRBV20-1 to TRBJ2-3; the match to TRBD1 covers 7 bases. Germline V gene sequence: CDR1 DFQATT, CDR2 SNEGSKA (reference sequence). This CDR3 is built from 16 residues. V trimming: 0 bases; J trimming: 2 bases; junction bases outside the gene matches: 8. Here the CDR3 DNA reads TGCAGTGCTAGAGATAGACGGCAGGGGGACACAGATACGCAGTATTTT. Translation: CSARDRRQGDTDTQYF.

V and J are TRBV5-6 and TRBJ2-1; 11 positions agree with TRBD2. The V and J ends lost 7 bases and 6 bases, in that order; junction bases with no gene match: 12. Germline assignment: CDR1 SGHDT and CDR2 YYEEEE. CDR3 size: 16 residues. CDR3: CASSPIAGGPGNEQFF. CDR3 bases: TGTGCCAGCTCCCCCATAGCGGGGGGGCCCGGCAATGAGCAGTTCTTC. The full variable domain, rest sourced from reference TRBV5-6 and TRBJ2-1, is DAGVTQSPTHLIKTRGQQVTLRCSPKSGHDTVSWYQQALGQGPQFIFQYYEEEERQRGNFPDRFSGHQFPNYSSELNVNALLLGDSALYLCASSPIAGGPGNEQFFGPGTRLTVL.

The chain links TRBV6-5 to TRBJ2-3, with 8 bases matching TRBD1. The CDR3 covers 16 residues. V shed 6 bases and J 5 bases; nucleotides not matched to a gene: 13. Germline CDR1 MNHEY, CDR2 SVGAGI. CDR3 residues: CASRRTGTGGKDTQYF. DNA of the CDR3: TGTGCCAGCAGGCGTACCGGGACAGGTGGTAAAGATACGCAGTATTTT.